The rows below give T cell receptor beta chains drawn from one sample of a study of cytotoxic CD8 clonotypes in ibrutinib-treated CLL. Sequencing used immunoSEQ multiplex PCR; TCRdb keeps in-frame clones, though not all of them. This table holds some 85,000 clones, roughly four fifths found once. The input for sequencing was PBMCs, taken after 24 months of ibrutinib treatment. The receptors come from a human donor with chronic lymphocytic leukemia. CDR3s include the opening cysteine and the closing phenylalanine or tryptophan.

V	J	CDR3
TRBV6-5	TRBJ2-5	CASSYSTSGGETQYF
TRBV7-2	TRBJ2-2	CASSIGGGSGELFF
TRBV5-4	TRBJ2-3	CASSRSGAPDTQYF
TRBV29-1	TRBJ2-3	CSVVVSGSTDTQYF
TRBV18	TRBJ1-3	CASSRDSGNTIYF
TRBV4-2	TRBJ2-7	CASSQSQRAYEQYF
TRBV4-1	TRBJ2-3	CASSHLTGPSTDTQYF
TRBV5-1	TRBJ2-3	CASSLETGALGYF
TRBV5-1	TRBJ1-1	CASSFGGMAEAFF
TRBV10-3	TRBJ2-1	CAISEEDMHNEQFF
TRBV5-6	TRBJ1-1	CASSSDRPRSAFF
TRBV27	TRBJ1-3	CASSQLQGNTIYF
TRBV11-2	TRBJ2-1	CASSLRTSGYNEQFF
TRBV27	TRBJ1-2	CASSLRRDWNYGYTF
TRBV6-6	TRBJ1-2	CASSSLANYGYTF
TRBV11-1	TRBJ2-2	CAILIGRTGELFF
TRBV28	TRBJ2-3	CASSLSGITDTQYF
TRBV7-6	TRBJ2-1	CASNPLLVGQPNEQFF